This TCR beta chain was sequenced during a study of immune characterization of retroperitoneal liposarcoma. From germline, CDR1 is MNHNS and CDR2 SASEGT. The trim removed 7 bases at V and 10 bases at J, leaving 13 bases unmatched. This CDR3 contains 14 residues. TCRdb fed the PCR reads into MiXCR, producing one record per CDR3 protein. The sample consists of about 12,000 distinct CDR3 sequences, 47% of them appearing once. This clonotype was detected many times. The sequenced sample was tumor tissue. The receptor was derived from a female donor with retroperitoneal liposarcoma. The chain combines TRBV6-1 with TRBJ2-1, with 7 bases fitting TRBD2. CDR3: CASTETSYPYEQFF. CDR3 nucleotide sequence: TGTGCCAGCACCGAGACTAGCTACCCCTACGAGCAGTTCTTC.